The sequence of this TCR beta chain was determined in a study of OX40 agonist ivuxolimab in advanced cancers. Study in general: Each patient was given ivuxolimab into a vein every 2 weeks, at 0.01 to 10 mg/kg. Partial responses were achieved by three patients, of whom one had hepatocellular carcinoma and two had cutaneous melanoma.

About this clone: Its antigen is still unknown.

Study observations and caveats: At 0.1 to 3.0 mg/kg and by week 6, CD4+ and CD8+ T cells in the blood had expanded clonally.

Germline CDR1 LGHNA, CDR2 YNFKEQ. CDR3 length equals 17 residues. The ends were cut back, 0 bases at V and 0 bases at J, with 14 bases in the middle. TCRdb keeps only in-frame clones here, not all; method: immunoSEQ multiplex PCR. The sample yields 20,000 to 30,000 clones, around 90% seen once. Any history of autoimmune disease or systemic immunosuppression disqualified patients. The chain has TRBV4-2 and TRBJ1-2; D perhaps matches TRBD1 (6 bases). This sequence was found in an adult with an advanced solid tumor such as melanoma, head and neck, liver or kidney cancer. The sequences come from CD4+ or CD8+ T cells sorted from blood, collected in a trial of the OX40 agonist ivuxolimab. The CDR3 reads CASSQEPSGAANYGYTF. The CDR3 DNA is TGTGCCAGCAGCCAAGAACCGTCGGGGGCAGCTAACTATGGCTACACCTTC.